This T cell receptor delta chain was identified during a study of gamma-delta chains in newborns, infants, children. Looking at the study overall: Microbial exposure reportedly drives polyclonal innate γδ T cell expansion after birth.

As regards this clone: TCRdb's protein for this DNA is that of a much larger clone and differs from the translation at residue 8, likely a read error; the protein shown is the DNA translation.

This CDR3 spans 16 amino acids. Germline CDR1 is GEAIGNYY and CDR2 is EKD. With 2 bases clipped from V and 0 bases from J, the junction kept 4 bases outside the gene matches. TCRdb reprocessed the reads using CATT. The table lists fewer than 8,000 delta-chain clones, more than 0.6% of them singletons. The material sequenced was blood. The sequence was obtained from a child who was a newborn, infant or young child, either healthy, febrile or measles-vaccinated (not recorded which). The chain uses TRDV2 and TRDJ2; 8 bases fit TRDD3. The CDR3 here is CACDILGVTLTAQLFF. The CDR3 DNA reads TGTGCCTGTGACATACTGGGGGTTACTTTGACAGCACAACTCTTCTTT.